The 29 T cell receptor beta chains listed next were all sequenced from one sample in a study of metastatic and nonmetastatic thyroid tumors. Patients underwent thyroid surgery, and none had received any treatment before it. TCRdb reanalyzed the PCR reads with MiXCR. This sample has 100,000 or so clones, with 14% to 15% found just once. Sequenced sample: blood. The source of these receptors is a female donor with papillary thyroid cancer or a benign thyroid nodule (not recorded which). Some clones in this sample may be carry-over from other donors' samples.

The sample holds many counts of this clone. This sequence joins TRBV11-2 and TRBJ2-7, with a weak D call TRBD2 (5 bases). Germline lookup yields CDR1 SGHAT and CDR2 FQNNGV. The CDR3 spans 15 residues. V was trimmed by 2 bases and J by 2 bases, leaving 13 bases between them. This chain's CDR3 is CASSLLHGVTYEQYF. The CDR3 bases are TGTGCCAGCAGCTTACTCCACGGGGTGACCTACGAGCAGTACTTC.

This clone was detected many times. This sequence joins TRBV7-6 and TRBJ2-7; D possibly corresponds to TRBD1 (6 bases). Trimming shortened V by 0 bases and J by 12 bases, and 15 bases separated the two germline ends. CDR3 size: 13 residues. Looked up from germline, CDR1 is SGHVS and CDR2 is FNYEAQ. The CDR3 reads CASSLAGDGQPYF. CDR3 sequence (DNA): TGTGCCAGCAGCTTAGCGGGGGATGGACAGCCGTACTTC.

This clone occurred many times. The chain combines TRBV28 with TRBJ1-2, with D perhaps matching TRBD1 (5 bases). Germline assignment: CDR1 MDHEN and CDR2 SYDVKM. V gave up 5 bases and J gave up 2 bases, with 12 bases separating them. The CDR3 is made up of 14 amino acids. In DNA, the CDR3 is TGTGCCAGCAGTGTCCGGGGCTCCAACTATGGCTACACCTTC. Translation gives CASSVRGSNYGYTF.

With regard to this clone: This could be a read error, since a much larger clone is one nucleotide away. Other DNA sequences from this sample encode an identical CDR3 as well. The rearrangement joins TRBV5-8 to TRBJ2-2; unclear D gene. Germline values: CDR1 SGHTS, CDR2 YDEGEE. V was clipped by 0 bases and J by 8 bases, with 5 bases between them. The CDR3 contains 12 residues. The CDR3 protein is CASSLVAGELFF. For the CDR3, the DNA is TGTGCCAGCAGCTTGGTGGCAGGGGAGCTGTTTTTT.

This clone was detected ten times or more. The chain combines TRBV2 with TRBJ1-5; no clear D gene. The CDR3 consists of 13 residues. Germline V gene sequence: CDR1 SNHLY, CDR2 FYNNEI. Trimming cost V 3 bases and J 0 bases, with 3 bases left between them. The CDR3 DNA sequence: TGTGCCAGCAGTGACGATAGCAATCAGCCCCAGCATTTT. It specifies CASSDDSNQPQHF. The full variable domain, in which reference TRBV2 and TRBJ1-5 provide the parts outside the CDR3, is EPEVTQTPSHQVTQMGQEVILRCVPISNHLYFYWYRQILGQKVEFLVSFYNNEISEKSEIFDDQFSVERPDGSNFTLKIRSTKLEDSAMYFCASSDDSNQPQHFGDGTRLSIL.

Ten or more counts support this clone. This sequence joins TRBV28 and TRBJ2-4; 7 nucleotides align to TRBD2. Germline V gives CDR1 MDHEN, CDR2 SYDVKM. The V segment lost 3 bases and the J segment 2 bases; nucleotides outside the gene matches: 1. The CDR3 is made up of 14 amino acids. This chain's CDR3 is CASSLGGTKNIQYF. CDR3 DNA: TGTGCCAGCAGTTTGGGGGGGACCAAAAACATTCAGTACTTC.

This clone was seen many times. The rearrangement joins TRBV4-2 to TRBJ2-7, with 8 bases identical to TRBD2. This CDR3 is 15 amino acids long. Germline CDR1 reads LGHNA; CDR2 reads YNFKEQ. V shed 6 bases, J shed 2 bases, and the junction held 9 bases outside the gene matches. The CDR3 nucleotides are TGTGCCAGCAGTCTAGACGGGGGGGCCCCCTACGAGCAGTACTTC. Translation gives CASSLDGGAPYEQYF.

V is TRBV20-1 and J is TRBJ1-6; the D is unclear. This CDR3 has 13 residues. Per the germline V gene, CDR1 is DFQATT and CDR2 is SNEGSKA (reference sequence). V was trimmed by 6 bases and J by 7 bases, leaving 13 bases between them. The CDR3 protein is CSASRHGNSPLHF. CDR3 DNA: TGCAGTGCCTCGCGACATGGCAATTCACCCCTCCACTTT.

This clone was detected a few times. Possible read error: a much larger clone is one base away. This CDR3 is also generated by other DNA sequences in the sample. The chain carries TRBV11-2 and TRBJ1-1; no firm D call. V lost 0 bases to trimming and J lost 5 bases, with 10 bases between them. The CDR3 extends over 14 amino acids. Looked up from germline, CDR1 is SGHAT and CDR2 is FQNNGV. The CDR3 region is CASSLEGRVTEAFF. CDR3 DNA sequence: TGTGCCAGCAGCTTAGAAGGCCGTGTTACTGAAGCTTTCTTT.

The chain employs TRBV28 and TRBJ2-7; 8 nucleotides line up with TRBD1. V trimming: 4 bases; J trimming: 5 bases; junction bases outside the gene matches: 10. The CDR3 is 15 residues long. Germline-derived CDR1 and CDR2 are MDHEN and SYDVKM. CDR3 sequence reads: CASSSDRGLPHEQYF. The CDR3 DNA is TGTGCCAGCAGTTCCGACAGGGGACTTCCCCACGAGCAGTACTTC.

Many counts were recorded for this clone. V gene TRBV14 combines with J gene TRBJ2-7, with D unresolved. Trimming stripped 0 bases from V and 3 bases from J, with 12 bases between. This CDR3 spans 15 amino acids. Germline lookup yields CDR1 SGHDN and CDR2 FVKESK. CDR3 in DNA: TGTGCCAGCAGCCAAGAGCTGGTCCGAATCTACGAGCAGTACTTC. It codes for CASSQELVRIYEQYF.

This clone was recorded at least ten times. The chain is built from TRBV5-6 and TRBJ1-2; the D gene is possibly TRBD1 (6 bases). The CDR3 consists of 16 residues. Germline V gene lookup returns CDR1 SGHDT and CDR2 YYEEEE. The V end was cut by 2 bases, the J end by 4 bases, with 18 bases between. CDR3 in DNA: TGTGCCAGCAGCTTCGTCCCAAGGGGGGTAGGCTATGGCTACACCTTC. Amino acids: CASSFVPRGVGYGYTF.

This clone came up many times. The chain uses TRBV4-2 and TRBJ2-7; D is possibly TRBD2 (5 bases). CDR1 LGHNA and CDR2 YNFKEQ come from the germline V gene. Trimming took off 4 bases at V and 0 bases at J, with 13 bases between the two ends. This CDR3 has 15 amino acids. The CDR3 protein is CASSRLREASYEQYF. In nucleotides, the CDR3 is TGTGCCAGCAGCCGCCTGAGGGAAGCCTCCTACGAGCAGTACTTC.

This clone was detected ten times or more. The chain couples TRBV30 to TRBJ1-2, with 10 positions matching TRBD1. Germline-derived CDR1 and CDR2 are GTSNPN and SVGIG (reference sequence). The ends lost 0 bases at V and 8 bases at J; junction bases unmatched: 6. The CDR3 is 14 amino acids. CDR3: CAWSVGQGTTGYTF. CDR3 DNA sequence: TGTGCCTGGAGTGTGGGACAGGGGACGACCGGCTACACCTTC.

This clone was seen many times. V and J are TRBV20-1 and TRBJ1-2; possibly TRBD1 for D (5 bases). The CDR3 consists of 12 residues. V lost 3 bases and J 8 bases, leaving 13 bases between the germline ends. Germline values: CDR1 DFQATT, CDR2 SNEGSKA (reference sequence). The CDR3 DNA sequence: TGCAGTGCTAGGGAGACAGTTGGCGGCTACACCTTC. Amino acid sequence: CSARETVGGYTF.

The table lists this clone with many counts. The rearrangement joins TRBV7-9 to TRBJ2-2; the D is unclear. The CDR3 spans 15 residues. Trimming took 6 bases from V and 6 from J, leaving 17 bases between them. Germline CDR1 reads SEHNR; CDR2 reads FQNEAQ (reference sequence). The CDR3 coding sequence is TGTGCCAGCAGTCTCGCGCAGAGAGCGTCCGGGGAGCTGTTTTTT. It encodes CASSLAQRASGELFF.

In its sample, this clone was seen many times. The genes are TRBV12-3 or TRBV12-4 and TRBJ2-3, with D possibly matching TRBD1 (6 bases). The CDR3 consists of 16 residues. V lost 6 bases to trimming and J lost 0 bases, with 16 bases between them. CDR3: CASSIKGDLSTDTQYF. CDR3 nucleotide sequence: TGTGCCAGCAGCATCAAGGGGGATCTAAGCACAGATACGCAGTATTTT.

This clone was picked up a small number of times. A much larger clone differs from this one at a single base, so this may be a read error. This is likely a read error, given that the CDR3 carries no conserved phenylalanine or tryptophan at its end. V is TRBV6-1 and J is TRBJ2-5; 7 bases match TRBD2. The CDR3 extends over 15 amino acids. The V gene's germline CDR1 is MNHNS and CDR2 SASEGT. Trimming removed 0 bases from V and 7 bases from J; junction bases left unmatched: 8. The CDR3 DNA reads as TGTGCCAGCAGTGAAGCGTCCAGCGGGGTCGGGACCCAGTACTTA. It encodes CASSEASSGVGTQYL.

This clone came up many times. CDR3: CASRSGTAKETQYF. For the CDR3, the DNA is TGTGCCAGCAGATCCGGGACAGCAAAAGAGACCCAGTACTTC. The chain joins TRBV6-1 to TRBJ2-5; 7 bases are a match to TRBD1. This CDR3 is built from 14 residues. Germline V gene lookup returns CDR1 MNHNS and CDR2 SASEGT. With 6 bases clipped from V and 3 bases from J, the junction kept 7 bases outside the gene matches.

In this sample, this clone turned up many times. V is TRBV11-2 and J is TRBJ2-3; 8 bases match TRBD2. The CDR3 length is 18 residues. The germline V gene has CDR1 SGHAT and CDR2 FQNNGV. V was clipped by 1 base and J by 0 bases; unmatched bases: 9. CDR3 DNA sequence: TGTGCCAGCAGCTTAGGAATCTCTGGACTAGCAAGCACAGATACGCAGTATTTT. This gives the protein CASSLGISGLASTDTQYF. The whole variable domain, filled in from reference TRBV11-2 and TRBJ2-3, reads EAGVAQSPRYKIIEKRQSVAFWCNPISGHATLYWYQQILGQGPKLLIQFQNNGVVDDSQLPKDRFSAERLKGVDSTLKIQPAKLEDSAVYLCASSLGISGLASTDTQYFGPGTRLTVL.

This clone was counted at least ten times. The chain carries TRBV6-6 and TRBJ2-4; no clear D. The germline gives CDR1 MNHNY, CDR2 SVGAGI (reference sequence). V lost 0 bases, J lost 7 bases, and 10 bases lay in between. The CDR3 loop spans 14 amino acids. The chain's CDR3 is CASSYSGQGNIQYF. The DNA for the CDR3 is TGTGCCAGCAGTTACTCGGGCCAAGGGAACATTCAGTACTTC.

This clone was seen repeatedly, ten times or more. The chain uses TRBV9 and TRBJ2-7; 9 nucleotides match TRBD1. V lost 2 bases to trimming and J lost 5 bases; unmatched junction nucleotides: 8. CDR3 length: 15 residues. CDR1 SGDLS and CDR2 YYNGEE come from the germline V gene. The DNA of the CDR3 is TGTGCCAGCAGCGTTCGGGACAGGGCTAGCGACGAGCAGTACTTC. Protein sequence: CASSVRDRASDEQYF.

In regard to this clone: A read error is possible here, since a much larger clone lies one base away. The gene calls are TRBV7-9 and TRBJ1-1; D perhaps matches TRBD1 (6 bases). Trimming took 4 bases from V and 0 from J, leaving 12 bases between them. This CDR3 spans 15 amino acids. Germline V gives CDR1 SEHNR, CDR2 FQNEAQ (reference sequence). This CDR3 reads CASSSARGLNTEAFF. The CDR3 bases are TGTGCCAGCAGCTCGGCCAGGGGATTGAACACTGAAGCTTTCTTT.

This clone was counted ten times or more. The chain couples TRBV6-1 to TRBJ2-4; D remains ambiguous. The length of the CDR3 is 16 residues. CDR1 MNHNS and CDR2 SASEGT come from the germline V gene. With 3 bases removed from V and 3 bases from J, the gap between germline ends came to 15 bases. CDR3 coding DNA: TGTGCCAGCAGTGAGGACCCAGTTGGTTACAAAAACATTCAGTACTTC. This translates into CASSEDPVGYKNIQYF.

This clone was observed a few times. The chain couples TRBV2 to TRBJ2-1, with D perhaps TRBD2 (6 bases). V lost 10 bases to trimming and J lost 7 bases, with 17 bases between them. CDR3 size: 13 residues. The V gene's germline CDR1 is SNHLY and CDR2 FYNNEI. CDR3 region: CAIGWGLENEQFF. The CDR3 coding sequence is TGTGCCATCGGGTGGGGACTGGAGAATGAGCAGTTCTTC.

The genes are TRBV27 and TRBJ1-6; D remains ambiguous. Germline CDR1 is MNHEY and CDR2 is SMNVEV (reference sequence). V lost 0 bases and J 19 bases, leaving 16 bases between the germline ends. The CDR3 has 13 amino acids. Here the CDR3 reads CASSLSTASNLHF. The CDR3 bases are TGTGCCAGCAGTTTATCCACAGCCAGTAACCTACACTTT.

In its sample, this clone was seen many times. Within the sample, other DNA sequences also encode this same CDR3. The V and J genes are TRBV12-3 or TRBV12-4 and TRBJ2-7; unclear D gene. The ends were cut back, 6 bases at V and 0 bases at J, with 9 bases in the middle. The CDR3 has 13 residues. This CDR3 is CASSLGPSYEQYF. The CDR3, as DNA: TGTGCCAGCAGCCTTGGCCCCTCCTACGAGCAGTACTTC.

This clone was detected many times. The chain employs TRBV9 and TRBJ2-1; 14 positions agree with TRBD2. This CDR3 comprises 18 residues. Trimming took 3 bases from V and 2 from J; bases not matched to a gene: 7. Germline CDR1 is SGDLS and CDR2 is YYNGEE. The CDR3 DNA sequence: TGTGCCAGCAGCGAAGGGACTAGCGGGGGACTAGCCTACAATGAGCAGTTCTTC. Protein product: CASSEGTSGGLAYNEQFF.

With regard to this clone: A much larger clone lies a single base off, so this may be a read error. V and J are TRBV5-1 and TRBJ1-1, with TRBD1 as a possible D gene (5 bases). CDR1 and CDR2 from the germline V gene are SGHRS and YFSETQ. The CDR3 is made up of 15 amino acids. CDR3: CANSLSGRGGTEAFF. As DNA, the CDR3 is TGCGCCAACAGCCTCTCGGGGCGGGGGGGCACTGAAGCTTTCTTT.